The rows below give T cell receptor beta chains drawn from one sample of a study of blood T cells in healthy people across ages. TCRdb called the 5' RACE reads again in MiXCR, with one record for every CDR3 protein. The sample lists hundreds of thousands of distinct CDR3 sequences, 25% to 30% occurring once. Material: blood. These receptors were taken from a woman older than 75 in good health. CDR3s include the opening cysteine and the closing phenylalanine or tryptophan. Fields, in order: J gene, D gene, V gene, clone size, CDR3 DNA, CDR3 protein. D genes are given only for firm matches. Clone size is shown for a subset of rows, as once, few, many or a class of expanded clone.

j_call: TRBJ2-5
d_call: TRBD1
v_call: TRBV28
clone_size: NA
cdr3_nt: TGTGCCAGCAGCACAAGGACAGGGGGCCAAGAGACCCAGTACTTC
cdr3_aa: CASSTRTGGQETQYF

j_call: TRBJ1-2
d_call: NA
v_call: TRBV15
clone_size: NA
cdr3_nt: TGTGCCACCAGCAGACGGGGGTTGGGCTACACCTTC
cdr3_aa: CATSRRGLGYTF

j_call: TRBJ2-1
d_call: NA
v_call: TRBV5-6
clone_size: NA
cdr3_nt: TGTGCCAGCAGCCAAGGGGGGGCTGAGCAGTTCTTC
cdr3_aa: CASSQGGAEQFF

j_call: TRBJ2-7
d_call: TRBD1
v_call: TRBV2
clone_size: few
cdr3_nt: TGTGCCAGCCAGGACAGGGCGGGTTACGAGCAGTACTTC
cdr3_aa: CASQDRAGYEQYF

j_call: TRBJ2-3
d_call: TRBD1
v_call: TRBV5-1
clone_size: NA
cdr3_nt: TGCGCCAGCAGTCCCGACAGGGGGCTAGATACGCAGTATTTT
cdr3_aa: CASSPDRGLDTQYF

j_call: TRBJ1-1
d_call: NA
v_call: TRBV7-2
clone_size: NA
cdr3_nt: TGTGCCAGCAGCTGGCAGGGGTTCCAGAACACTGAAGCTTTCTTT
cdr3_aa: CASSWQGFQNTEAFF

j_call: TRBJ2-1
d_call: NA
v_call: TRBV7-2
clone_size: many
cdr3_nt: TGTGCCAGCAGCTTAGACGGGGCAGGGAGTTACAATGAGCAGTTCTTC
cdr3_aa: CASSLDGAGSYNEQFF

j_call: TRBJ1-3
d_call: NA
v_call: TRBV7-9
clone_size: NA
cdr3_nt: TGTGCCAGCAGCCAGGGAAGCTCTGGAAACACCATATATTTT
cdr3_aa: CASSQGSSGNTIYF

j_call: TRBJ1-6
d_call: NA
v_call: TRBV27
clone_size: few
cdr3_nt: TGTGCCAGCAGTAGGACAGATTATAATTCACCCCTCCACTTT
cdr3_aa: CASSRTDYNSPLHF

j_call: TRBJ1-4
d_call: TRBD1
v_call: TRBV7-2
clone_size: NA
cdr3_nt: TGTGCCAGCAGCTCTCGACAGGGAGGCGAAAAACGGTTTTTT
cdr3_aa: CASSSRQGGEKRFF

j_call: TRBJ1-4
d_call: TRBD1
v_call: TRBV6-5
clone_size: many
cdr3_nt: TGTGCCAGCAGCGAAAGGGGGACAGGCCATGAAAAACTGTTTTTT
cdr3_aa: CASSERGTGHEKLFF

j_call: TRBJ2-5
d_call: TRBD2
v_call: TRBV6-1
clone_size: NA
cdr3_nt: TGTGCCAGCATGGAGCGGGGGCAATCGGAGACCCAGTACTTC
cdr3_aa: CASMERGQSETQYF

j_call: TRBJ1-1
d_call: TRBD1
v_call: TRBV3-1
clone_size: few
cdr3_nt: TGTGCCAGCAGCCAACAGGGGGGGATAACTGAAGCTTTCTTT
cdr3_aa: CASSQQGGITEAFF

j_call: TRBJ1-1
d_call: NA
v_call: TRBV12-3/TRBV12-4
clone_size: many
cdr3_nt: TGTGCCAGCAGACAGCTGAACACTGAAGCTTTCTTT
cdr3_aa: CASRQLNTEAFF

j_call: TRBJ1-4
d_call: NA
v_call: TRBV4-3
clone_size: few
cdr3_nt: TGCGCCAGCAGCCAAGATTTGGCGGTGAATGAAAAACTGTTTTTT
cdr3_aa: CASSQDLAVNEKLFF

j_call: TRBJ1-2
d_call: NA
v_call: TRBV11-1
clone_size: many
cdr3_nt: TGTGCCAGCAGCTTGGACAACGGCCACTATGGCTACACCTTC
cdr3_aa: CASSLDNGHYGYTF

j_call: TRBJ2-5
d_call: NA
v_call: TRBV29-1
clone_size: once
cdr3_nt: TGCAGCGTGGCGGAAATCCACAGGGAAAGAGGGCAAGAGACCCAGTACTTC
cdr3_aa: CSVAEIHRERGQETQYF

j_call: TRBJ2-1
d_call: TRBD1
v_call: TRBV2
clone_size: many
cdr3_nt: TGTGCCAGCAGTGAAGAGGGGGCAAGTGAGCAGTTCTTC
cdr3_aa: CASSEEGASEQFF

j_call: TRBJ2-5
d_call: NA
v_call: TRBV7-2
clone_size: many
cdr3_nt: TGTGCCAGCAGCTTAAAAGTTAGAATGGCGGAGACCCAGTACTTC
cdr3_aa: CASSLKVRMAETQYF

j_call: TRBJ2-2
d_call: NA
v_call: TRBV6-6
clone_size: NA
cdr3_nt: TGTGCCAGTGGGGGTCCCACCGGGGAGCGGTTTTTT
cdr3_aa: CASGGPTGERFF

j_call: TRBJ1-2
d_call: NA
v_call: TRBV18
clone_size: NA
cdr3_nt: TGTGCCAGCTCACCGGACAATTCCTATGGCTACACCTTC
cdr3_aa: CASSPDNSYGYTF

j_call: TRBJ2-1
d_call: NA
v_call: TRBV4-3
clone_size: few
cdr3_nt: TGCGCCAACAGCCAAGATCCAGGATCCACCTACAATGAGCAGTTCTTC
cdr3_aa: CANSQDPGSTYNEQFF

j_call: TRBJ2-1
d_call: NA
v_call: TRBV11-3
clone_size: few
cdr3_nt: TGTGCCAGCAGCCCACAGGGTTCGAGTGAGCAGTTCTTC
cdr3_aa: CASSPQGSSEQFF

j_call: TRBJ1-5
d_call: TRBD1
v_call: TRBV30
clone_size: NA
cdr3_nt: TGTGCCTGGAGTCAGGGGGGTAATAGGCAGCCCCAGCATTTT
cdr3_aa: CAWSQGGNRQPQHF

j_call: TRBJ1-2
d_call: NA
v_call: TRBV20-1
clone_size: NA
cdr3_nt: TGCAGTGCTAGGACTGCTTATGGCTACACCTTC
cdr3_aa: CSARTAYGYTF

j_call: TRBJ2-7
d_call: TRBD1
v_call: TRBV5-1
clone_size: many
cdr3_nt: TGCGCCAGCAGCATTCCGGGACAGGGCCACGAGCAGTACTTC
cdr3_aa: CASSIPGQGHEQYF

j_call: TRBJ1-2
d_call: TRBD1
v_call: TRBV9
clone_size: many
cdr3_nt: TGTGCCAGCAGCGAGGGACAGAAACCGTATGGCTACACCTTC
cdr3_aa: CASSEGQKPYGYTF

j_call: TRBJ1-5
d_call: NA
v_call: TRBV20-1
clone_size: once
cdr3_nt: TGCAGTGCTGGAGGCTCCACAGGGTTGAGGAATCAGCCCCAGCATTTT
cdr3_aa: CSAGGSTGLRNQPQHF

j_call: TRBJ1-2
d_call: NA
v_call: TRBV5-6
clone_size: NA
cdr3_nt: TGTGCCAGCAGCTCCAACCCGGGATCTATGGTTGGCTACACCTTC
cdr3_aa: CASSSNPGSMVGYTF

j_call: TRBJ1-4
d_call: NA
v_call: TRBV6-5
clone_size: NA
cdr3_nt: TGTGCCAGCAGTTACCGAACAGGGCAGGGTAATGAAAAACTGTTTTTT
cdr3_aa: CASSYRTGQGNEKLFF

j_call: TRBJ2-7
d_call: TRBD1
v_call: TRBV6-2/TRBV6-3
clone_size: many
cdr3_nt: TGTGCCAGCAGCCGAGACAGGGGGCGGTACGAGCAGTACTTC
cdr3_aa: CASSRDRGRYEQYF